Shown below are 30 T cell receptor beta chains from a single sample sequenced in a study of cytotoxic CD8 clonotypes in ibrutinib-treated CLL. The table came from immunoSEQ multiplex PCR; TCRdb's copy has only in-frame clones and leaves some out. The table includes over 150,000 clones, around 72% detected once. The material sequenced was PBMCs, taken after 24 months of ibrutinib treatment. The receptors were gathered from a human donor with chronic lymphocytic leukemia.

The V call is TRBV28, the J call TRBJ1-5; unclear D gene. The CDR3 has 17 amino acids. Germline CDR1 MDHEN, CDR2 SYDVKM. With 3 bases removed from V and 2 bases from J, the gap between germline ends came to 17 bases. Here the CDR3 reads CASSLARYNDGNQPQHF. CDR3 DNA: TGTGCCAGCAGTTTGGCTAGGTATAATGATGGCAATCAGCCCCAGCATTTT.

The rearrangement joins TRBV7-6 to TRBJ2-7; 10 positions match TRBD1. CDR3 length equals 17 residues. Per the germline V gene, CDR1 is SGHVS and CDR2 is FNYEAQ. The junction had 9 bases not matched to a gene; V was cut back by 3 bases and J by 1 base. The CDR3 DNA follows: TGTGCCAGCAGCTTTGGGGCCGGGGACAGGGGTTCCTACGAGCAGTACTTC. This translates into CASSFGAGDRGSYEQYF. The full variable domain, in which reference TRBV7-6 and TRBJ2-7 provide the parts outside the CDR3, is GAGVSQSPRYKVTKRGQDVALRCDPISGHVSLYWYRQALGQGPEFLTYFNYEAQQDKSGLPNDRFSAERPEGSISTLTIQRTEQRDSAMYRCASSFGAGDRGSYEQYFGPGTRLTVT.

This chain uses TRBV7-9 with TRBJ2-2; TRBD2 might be the D (5 bases). Germline CDR1 and CDR2: SEHNR and FQNEAQ (reference sequence). V was cut by 5 bases and J by 5 bases, with 9 bases left in between. CDR3 size: 13 residues. The CDR3 protein is CASSLPGTGELFF. DNA for the CDR3: TGTGCCAGCAGCCTACCGGGGACCGGGGAGCTGTTTTTT.

The chain combines TRBV4-3 with TRBJ1-2, with 9 bases matching TRBD1. CDR3 length equals 13 residues. CDR1 is LGHNA, CDR2 YSLEER, per germline. V was clipped by 4 bases and J by 3 bases; unmatched bases: 0. The CDR3 reads CASSRDRDYGYTF. CDR3 sequence (DNA): TGCGCCAGCAGCCGGGACAGGGACTATGGCTACACCTTC.

V and J are TRBV5-6 and TRBJ2-3; perhaps TRBD2 as D (5 bases). Deletions cut 4 bases from V and 0 bases from J, with 15 bases between. The germline V gene has CDR1 SGHDT and CDR2 YYEEEE. This CDR3 has 16 amino acids. The CDR3 nucleotides read TGTGCCAGCAGCCAGGACCTGGGAGTCAGCACAGATACGCAGTATTTT. Its translation is CASSQDLGVSTDTQYF.

The gene calls are TRBV14 and TRBJ2-1, with D perhaps TRBD1 or TRBD2 (5 bases each). This CDR3 has 15 residues. Trimming removed 3 bases from V and 3 bases from J, with 12 bases in between. The germline gives CDR1 SGHDN, CDR2 FVKESK. Here the CDR3 DNA reads TGTGCCAGCAGCCATTCGGGACCCAGCTACAATGAGCAGTTCTTC. It yields the protein CASSHSGPSYNEQFF.

In its sample, this clone was seen a few times. The gene calls are TRBV2 and TRBJ1-2, with TRBD1 matching 7 bases. The CDR3 is 15 residues long. CDR1 SNHLY and CDR2 FYNNEI come from the germline V gene. Losses at the gene ends were 5 bases for V and 9 bases for J; bases not matched to a gene: 15. CDR3 sequence reads: CASSPTPRGAYRYTF. The CDR3 bases are TGTGCCAGCAGTCCCACCCCCAGGGGGGCATATCGCTACACCTTC. The variable domain in full, completed from reference TRBV2 and TRBJ1-2, reads EPEVTQTPSHQVTQMGQEVILRCVPISNHLYFYWYRQILGQKVEFLVSFYNNEISEKSEIFDDQFSVERPDGSNFTLKIRSTKLEDSAMYFCASSPTPRGAYRYTFGSGTRLTVV.

V is TRBV15 and J is TRBJ2-1; 7 positions agree with TRBD1. Germline assignment: CDR1 LNHNV and CDR2 YYDKDF (reference sequence). Germline trimming cut 5 bases from V and 5 bases from J; bases unmatched to any gene: 3. The length of the CDR3 is 13 residues. This chain's CDR3 is CATSDTGDNEQFF. The CDR3 DNA is TGTGCCACCAGCGATACAGGGGACAATGAGCAGTTCTTC.

There are a few counts of this clone. The chain links TRBV4-3 to TRBJ1-2; TRBD1 agrees at 8 bases. The germline V gene has CDR1 LGHNA and CDR2 YSLEER. The CDR3 consists of 15 residues. Germline trimming cut 0 bases from V and 4 bases from J; bases unmatched to any gene: 4. CDR3 sequence: CASSQDATGVYGYTF. Here the CDR3 DNA reads TGCGCCAGCAGCCAAGATGCGACAGGGGTCTATGGCTACACCTTC.

The chain has TRBV4-3 and TRBJ1-2; D call uncertain. Germline assignment: CDR1 LGHNA and CDR2 YSLEER. The CDR3 spans 13 residues. V was clipped by 0 bases and J by 6 bases, with 8 bases between them. The CDR3 DNA reads as TGCGCCAGCAGCCAAGAATGGAGGGATGGCTACACCTTC. Translating gives CASSQEWRDGYTF.

Written as DNA, the CDR3 is TGTGCCAGCAGCCCCAGCAGAGCCTCGGGGCCCTCTGGGGCCAACGTCCTGACTTTC. The encoded protein is CASSPSRASGPSGANVLTF. V is TRBV9 and J is TRBJ2-6; D is tentatively TRBD1 or TRBD2 (5 bases each). Germline V gene sequence: CDR1 SGDLS, CDR2 YYNGEE. The CDR3 consists of 19 residues. Trimming left V 4 bases short and J 0 bases short, with 20 bases between.

The rearrangement joins TRBV7-6 to TRBJ2-5, with a weak D call TRBD2 (6 bases). The CDR3 has 15 residues. CDR1 is SGHVS, CDR2 FNYEAQ, per germline. Trimming removed 5 bases at V and 5 bases at J, with 18 bases between. Written as DNA, the CDR3 is TGTGCCAGCAGCCCTATGGGGGGAGAAGCGGAGACCCAGTACTTC. This codes for CASSPMGGEAETQYF. The full variable domain, its missing parts supplied by reference TRBV7-6 and TRBJ2-5, is GAGVSQSPRYKVTKRGQDVALRCDPISGHVSLYWYRQALGQGPEFLTYFNYEAQQDKSGLPNDRFSAERPEGSISTLTIQRTEQRDSAMYRCASSPMGGEAETQYFGPGTRLLVL.

As concerns this clone: The same CDR3 arises from other DNA sequences in this sample as well. V gene TRBV5-8 combines with J gene TRBJ1-5, with unresolved D. The ends were cut back, 6 bases at V and 0 bases at J, with 10 bases in the middle. Germline V lookup: CDR1 SGHTS, CDR2 YDEGEE. The CDR3 spans 14 residues. CDR3 amino acids: CASTDGDSNQPQHF. CDR3 sequence (DNA): TGTGCCAGCACCGACGGGGATAGCAATCAGCCCCAGCATTTT.

The rearrangement links TRBV2 to TRBJ2-7, with TRBD1 identical over 7 bases. Germline assignment: CDR1 SNHLY and CDR2 FYNNEI. V dropped 6 bases and J dropped 2; count of bases not matched to a gene: 7. The CDR3 length is 14 residues. The CDR3 region has the DNA TGTGCCAGCAGAAGACAGGGACCTACCTACGAGCAGTACTTC. This codes for CASRRQGPTYEQYF.

The sample holds a few counts of this clone. J is TRBJ1-5 and V is TRBV30, with 9 bases matching TRBD1. With 2 bases clipped from V and 0 bases from J, the junction kept 5 bases outside the gene matches. The length of the CDR3 is 16 residues. Looked up from germline, CDR1 is GTSNPN and CDR2 is SVGIG (reference sequence). The CDR3 bases are TGTGCCTGGAGTACCGGGACAGGGTTTAGCAATCAGCCCCAGCATTTT. Its translation is CAWSTGTGFSNQPQHF. Using reference TRBV30 and TRBJ1-5 for the parts outside the CDR3, the full variable domain is SQTIHQWPATLVQPVGSPLSLECTVEGTSNPNLYWYRQAAGRGLQLLFYSVGIGQISSEVPQNLSASRPQDRQFILSSKKLLLSDSGFYLCAWSTGTGFSNQPQHFGDGTRLSIL.

This chain uses TRBV5-4 with TRBJ2-5, with D possibly being TRBD1 (8 bases). Trimming pared 4 bases from V and 4 bases from J, leaving 17 bases between. Germline V lookup: CDR1 SGHNT, CDR2 YYREEE (reference sequence). The CDR3 is 15 amino acids. CDR3 loop: CASSRGTGGGETQYF. In nucleotides, the CDR3 is TGTGCCAGCAGCAGGGGGACAGGCGGGGGAGAGACCCAGTACTTC.

The chain is built from TRBV7-2 and TRBJ2-3; D remains unclear. In germline, CDR1 is SGHTA, CDR2 FQGNSA. CDR3 length: 14 amino acids. Trimming shortened V by 5 bases and J by 6 bases, and 15 bases separated the two germline ends. The chain's CDR3 is CASSATRPADTQYF. In nucleotides, the CDR3 is TGTGCCAGCAGCGCCACCCGGCCGGCGGATACGCAGTATTTT.

The chain employs TRBV20-1 and TRBJ2-1, with TRBD2 as a possible D gene (6 bases). The CDR3 runs to 11 residues. Trimming took 0 bases from V and 10 from J, leaving 7 bases between them. Germline V CDR1 and CDR2: DFQATT, SNEGSKA (reference sequence). The CDR3 sequence: CSARDGREQFF. For the CDR3, the DNA is TGCAGTGCTAGAGATGGGAGGGAGCAGTTCTTC.

V usage is TRBV6-1 and J usage is TRBJ2-7; a weak D match, TRBD1 (5 bases). Germline lookup yields CDR1 MNHNS and CDR2 SASEGT. There are 14 residues in the CDR3. V shed 0 bases and J shed 2 bases, with 8 bases lying between them. CDR3 region: CASSEAPRAYEQYF. CDR3 nucleotides: TGTGCCAGCAGTGAAGCTCCCAGGGCCTACGAGCAGTACTTC.

The DNA for the CDR3 is TGTGCCAGCAGCTCCGGGACTAGCGGGCTGAATGAGCAGTTCTTC. It specifies CASSSGTSGLNEQFF. The chain employs TRBV5-8 and TRBJ2-1, with 12 bases that match TRBD2. The ends lost 3 bases at V and 7 bases at J; junction bases unmatched: 5. In germline, CDR1 is SGHTS, CDR2 YDEGEE. The CDR3 sequence is 15 residues long. The variable domain in full, with the rest retrieved from reference TRBV5-8 and TRBJ2-1, is EAGVTQSPTHLIKTRGQQATLRCSPISGHTSVYWYQQALGLGLQFLLWYDEGEERNRGNFPPRFSGRQFPNYSSELNVNALELEDSALYLCASSSGTSGLNEQFFGPGTRLTVL.

The J gene is TRBJ1-2, the V gene TRBV30; D is ambiguous. Germline V gene data show CDR1 as GTSNPN and CDR2 as SVGIG (reference sequence). The CDR3 extends over 13 amino acids. The V gene lost 0 bases and the J gene lost 3 bases, with 8 bases spanning the gap. The CDR3 spells CAWSVSLDYGYTF. Written as DNA, the CDR3 is TGTGCCTGGAGTGTAAGTTTGGACTATGGCTACACCTTC.

This clone was found a few times. The rearrangement links TRBV11-2 to TRBJ1-2; no firm D call. This CDR3 spans 13 amino acids. The V end lost 1 base, the J end lost 7 bases, and 10 bases lay between the germline ends. CDR1 and CDR2 (germline): SGHAT, FQNNGV. The CDR3 bases are TGTGCCAGCAGCTTAGCATACAATAGTGGCTACACCTTC. This translates into CASSLAYNSGYTF.

This clone occurred once. Other DNA sequences in the same sample also yield this CDR3. The chain joins TRBV6-5 to TRBJ2-2; D gene uncertain. Germline CDR1 reads MNHEY; CDR2 reads SVGAGI. The length of the CDR3 is 14 residues. Trimming left V 2 bases short and J 2 bases short, with 6 bases between. DNA of the CDR3: TGTGCCAGCAGTTACGGGCCCAACACCGGGGAGCTGTTTTTT. It encodes CASSYGPNTGELFF.

This chain links TRBV7-9 with TRBJ2-3; TRBD2 aligns across 9 bases. Germline loops: CDR1 SEHNR, CDR2 FQNEAQ (reference sequence). V gave up 2 bases and J gave up 2 bases; unmatched junction bases: 5. This CDR3 contains 16 residues. CDR3 bases: TGTGCCAGCAGCTTAATCGCTAGCGGGGCCACAGATACGCAGTATTTT. This codes for CASSLIASGATDTQYF.

V and J are TRBV9 and TRBJ2-7, with D possibly being TRBD1 (6 bases). Germline loops: CDR1 SGDLS, CDR2 YYNGEE. The CDR3 is made up of 15 amino acids. V lost 4 bases and J lost 1, with 15 bases in between. The CDR3 DNA follows: TGTGCCAGCAGCCGTAGCAGGGGATGGTCCTACGAGCAGTACTTC. The encoded protein is CASSRSRGWSYEQYF.

J is TRBJ2-5 and V is TRBV7-2; tentatively, D is TRBD2 (5 bases). V was trimmed by 8 bases and J by 3 bases, leaving 19 bases between them. Germline V lookup: CDR1 SGHTA, CDR2 FQGNSA. The CDR3 runs 15 residues. In nucleotides, the CDR3 is TGTGCCAGCGGCCTAGAGGGAGTGAAAAAAGAGACCCAGTACTTC. Amino acids: CASGLEGVKKETQYF. Looking up the rest from reference TRBV7-2 and TRBJ2-5 gives the full variable domain: GAGVSQSPSNKVTEKGKDVELRCDPISGHTALYWYRQSLGQGLEFLIYFQGNSAPDKSGLPSDRFSAERTGGSVSTLTIQRTQQEDSAVYLCASGLEGVKKETQYFGPGTRLLVL.

The chain uses TRBV6-1 and TRBJ2-7; 8 nucleotides align to TRBD2. J was trimmed by 5 bases and V by 4 bases; bases with no gene match: 4. Germline assignment: CDR1 MNHNS and CDR2 SASEGT. The length of the CDR3 is 13 residues. The CDR3 nucleotides read TGTGCCAGCAGTGTGACTAGCGTTCACGAGCAGTACTTC. Encoded protein: CASSVTSVHEQYF.

In its sample, this clone was seen a few times. The rearrangement links TRBV28 to TRBJ2-4, with 7 bases lining up with TRBD1. The CDR3 extends over 15 amino acids. Germline CDR1 and CDR2: MDHEN and SYDVKM. J gave up 1 base and V 6 bases, and 6 bases lay outside the gene matches. The CDR3 DNA reads TGTGCCAGCAGCCAGACAGGGATTGCCAAAAACATTCAGTACTTC. Its protein product is CASSQTGIAKNIQYF.

V usage is TRBV19 and J usage is TRBJ2-3; 9 bases align to TRBD2. V shed 6 bases and J 4 bases; nucleotides not matched to a gene: 11. This CDR3 comprises 16 residues. From germline, CDR1 is LNHDA and CDR2 SQIVND (reference sequence). The DNA for the CDR3 is TGTGCCAGTAGCTTGCAATGGGCGGGAGGGGCAGATACGCAGTATTTT. Translated, it gives CASSLQWAGGADTQYF.

This clone came up a few times. This chain connects TRBV4-2 to TRBJ1-4; D unclear. CDR1 and CDR2 (germline): LGHNA, YNFKEQ. Trimming stripped 2 bases from V and 0 bases from J, with 4 bases between. This CDR3 is 14 amino acids long. CDR3 amino acids: CASSQITTNEKLFF. The CDR3 DNA reads as TGTGCCAGCAGCCAAATAACAACTAATGAAAAACTGTTTTTT.